This TCR beta chain was identified during a study of blood T cell repertoires in COVID-19. At the level of the study: Italy, Spain and the United States were the sources of the convalescent and acute COVID-19 samples. Sample material is recorded as cDNA or gDNA derived from T cells, B-cell-depleted T cells, or PBMCs.

Participants spanned ages about 18 to 100 years and resided in about two dozen US areas. Allocation to cohorts depended on clinical history reported by the participants. Only in-frame clones appear in the TCRdb table, and some are missing; sequencing was by immunoSEQ multiplex PCR. The table records roughly 41,000 clones, 86% of them present only once. The CDR3 length is 15 residues. V lost 4 bases and J 0 bases, leaving 10 bases between the germline ends. Germline assignment: CDR1 SGDLS and CDR2 YYNGEE. The clonotype originates from a woman between 50 and 59 years old who had recovered from COVID-19. The genes are TRBV9 and TRBJ1-4, with a possible D match to TRBD1 (6 bases). Specimen: PBMCs or T cells enriched from blood (not recorded which). The CDR3 nucleotides read TGTGCCAGCAGCCAACAGGGCACAACTAATGAAAAACTGTTTTTT. Its translation: CASSQQGTTNEKLFF.